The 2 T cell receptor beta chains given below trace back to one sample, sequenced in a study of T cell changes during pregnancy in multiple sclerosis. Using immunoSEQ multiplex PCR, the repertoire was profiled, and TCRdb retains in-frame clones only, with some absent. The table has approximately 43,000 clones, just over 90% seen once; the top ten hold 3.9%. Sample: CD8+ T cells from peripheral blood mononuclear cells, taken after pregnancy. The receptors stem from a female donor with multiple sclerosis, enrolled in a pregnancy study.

The CDR3, as DNA: TGTGCCAGCAGTGATAGCGGGCGTGGGGCAGATACGCAGTATTTT. Translation gives CASSDSGRGADTQYF. This chain joins TRBV9 and TRBJ2-3; 7 positions agree with TRBD2. V shed 5 bases, J shed 4 bases, and the junction held 10 bases outside the gene matches. CDR1 is SGDLS and CDR2 is YYNGEE in the germline V gene. The CDR3 sequence is 15 residues long. The variable domain in full, with the rest retrieved from reference TRBV9 and TRBJ2-3, is DSGVTQTPKHLITATGQRVTLRCSPRSGDLSVYWYQQSLDQGLQFLIQYYNGEERAKGNILERFSAQQFPDLHSELNLSSLELGDSALYFCASSDSGRGADTQYFGPGTRLTVL.

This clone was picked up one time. CDR3 DNA sequence: TGTGCCACCAGCGTGCACAGGGGTAGCAATCAGCCCCAGCATTTT. This translates into CATSVHRGSNQPQHF. The chain employs TRBV15 and TRBJ1-5, with TRBD1 matching 7 bases. Unmatched junction bases numbered 4, after V lost 5 bases and J lost 0 bases. This CDR3 is 15 amino acids long. CDR1 LNHNV and CDR2 YYDKDF come from the germline V gene (reference sequence).